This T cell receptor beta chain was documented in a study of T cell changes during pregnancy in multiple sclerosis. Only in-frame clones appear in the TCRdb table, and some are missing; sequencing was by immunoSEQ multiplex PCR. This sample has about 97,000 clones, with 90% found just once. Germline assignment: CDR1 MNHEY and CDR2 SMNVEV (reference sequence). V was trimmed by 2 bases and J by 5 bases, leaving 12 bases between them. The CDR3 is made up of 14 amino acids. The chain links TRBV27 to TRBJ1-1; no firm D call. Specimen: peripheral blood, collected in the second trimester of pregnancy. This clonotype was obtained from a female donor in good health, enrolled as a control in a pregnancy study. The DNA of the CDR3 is TGTGCCAGCAGTTTAAGCGGGGTAGGGACTGAAGCTTTCTTT. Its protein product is CASSLSGVGTEAFF.